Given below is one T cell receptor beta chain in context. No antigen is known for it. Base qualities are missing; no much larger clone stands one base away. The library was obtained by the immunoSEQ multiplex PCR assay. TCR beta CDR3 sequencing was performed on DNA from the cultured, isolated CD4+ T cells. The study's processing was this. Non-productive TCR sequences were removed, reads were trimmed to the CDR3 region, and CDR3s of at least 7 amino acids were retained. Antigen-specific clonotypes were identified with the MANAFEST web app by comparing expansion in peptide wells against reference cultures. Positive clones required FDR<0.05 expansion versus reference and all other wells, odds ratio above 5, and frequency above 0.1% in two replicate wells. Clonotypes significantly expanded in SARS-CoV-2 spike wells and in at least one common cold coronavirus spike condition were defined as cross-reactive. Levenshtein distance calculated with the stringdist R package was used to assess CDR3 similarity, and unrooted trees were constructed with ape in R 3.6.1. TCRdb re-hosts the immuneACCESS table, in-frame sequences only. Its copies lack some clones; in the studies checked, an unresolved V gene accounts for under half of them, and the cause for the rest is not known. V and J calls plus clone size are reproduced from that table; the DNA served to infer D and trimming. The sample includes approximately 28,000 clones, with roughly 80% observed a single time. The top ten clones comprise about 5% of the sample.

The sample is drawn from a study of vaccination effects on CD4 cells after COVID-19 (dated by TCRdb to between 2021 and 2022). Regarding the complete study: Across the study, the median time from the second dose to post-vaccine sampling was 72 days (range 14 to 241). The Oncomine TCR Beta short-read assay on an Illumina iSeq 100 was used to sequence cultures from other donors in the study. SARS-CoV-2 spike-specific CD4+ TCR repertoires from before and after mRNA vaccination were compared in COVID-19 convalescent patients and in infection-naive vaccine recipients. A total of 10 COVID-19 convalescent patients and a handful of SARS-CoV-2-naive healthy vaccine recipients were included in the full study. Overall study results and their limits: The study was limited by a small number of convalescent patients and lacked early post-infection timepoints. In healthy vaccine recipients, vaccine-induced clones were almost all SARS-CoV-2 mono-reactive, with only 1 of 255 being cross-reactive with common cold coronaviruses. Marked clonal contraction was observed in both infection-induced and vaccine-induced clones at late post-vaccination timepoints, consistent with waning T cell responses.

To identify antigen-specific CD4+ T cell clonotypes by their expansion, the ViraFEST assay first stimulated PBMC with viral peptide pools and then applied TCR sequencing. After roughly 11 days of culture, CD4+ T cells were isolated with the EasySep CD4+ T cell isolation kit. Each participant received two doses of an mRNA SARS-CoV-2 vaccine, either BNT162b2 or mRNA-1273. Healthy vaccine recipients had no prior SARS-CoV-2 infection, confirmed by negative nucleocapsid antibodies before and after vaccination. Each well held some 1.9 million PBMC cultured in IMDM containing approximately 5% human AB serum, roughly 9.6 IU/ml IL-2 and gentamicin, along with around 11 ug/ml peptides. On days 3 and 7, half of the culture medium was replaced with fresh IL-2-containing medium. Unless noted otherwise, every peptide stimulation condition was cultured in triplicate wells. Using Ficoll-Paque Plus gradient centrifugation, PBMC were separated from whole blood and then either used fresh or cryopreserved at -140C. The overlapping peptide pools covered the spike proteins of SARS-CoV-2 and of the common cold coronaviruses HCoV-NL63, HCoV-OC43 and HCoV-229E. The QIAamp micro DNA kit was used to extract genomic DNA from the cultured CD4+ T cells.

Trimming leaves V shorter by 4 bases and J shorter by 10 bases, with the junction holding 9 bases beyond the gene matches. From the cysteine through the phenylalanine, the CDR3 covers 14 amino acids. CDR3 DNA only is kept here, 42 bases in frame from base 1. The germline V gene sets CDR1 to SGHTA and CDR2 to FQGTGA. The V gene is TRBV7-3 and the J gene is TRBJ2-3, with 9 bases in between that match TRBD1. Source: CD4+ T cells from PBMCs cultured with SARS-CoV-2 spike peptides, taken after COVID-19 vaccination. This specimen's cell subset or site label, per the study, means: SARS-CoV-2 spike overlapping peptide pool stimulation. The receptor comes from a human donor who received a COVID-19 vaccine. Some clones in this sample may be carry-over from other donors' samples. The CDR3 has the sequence CASSSPGQGKAQYF. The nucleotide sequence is TGTGCCAGCAGCTCACCGGGACAGGGAAAGGCGCAGTATTTT.